A selection of T cell receptor beta chains follows, all from one sample in a study of CD8+ T cells in alopecia areata. Repertoires were generated with immunoSEQ multiplex PCR, while TCRdb's copy carries only in-frame clones and drops some. The sample has about 64,000 clones, around 42% seen once. The sequenced sample was CD8+ T cells sorted from blood, obtained at approximately week 37, from a patient treated with tofacitinib. The source is a human donor with alopecia areata. Each CDR3 is given with its conserved first and last residue. Fields, in order: D gene, V gene, CDR3 protein. A D gene is named only where the DNA matches it firmly.

>TRBD1|TRBV29-1
CSVPVGRGQETQYF
>TRBD1|TRBV29-1
CSGWTGGSDGYTF
>-|TRBV28
CASSLWLESKNIQYF
>-|TRBV29-1
CSVGLTSNSYNEQFF
>TRBD1|TRBV29-1
CSVEEVGTGTTQYF
>-|TRBV25-1
CASSPRVGRGGYDEQFF
>TRBD2|TRBV9
CASSEKGLDPYEQYF
>-|TRBV7-2
CASSKTAGSAIHEQYF
>-|TRBV19
CASSSVASNEQFF
>-|TRBV7-2
CASSLARTYSNQPQHF
>TRBD2|TRBV7-9
CASSPSGGISYEQYF
>TRBD2|TRBV7-2
CASSLASIAGGETQYF
>-|TRBV29-1
CSVVTLGEQYF
>-|TRBV30
CAWSVGGASEAFF
>TRBD1|TRBV29-1
CSVEEEGRGHSYEQYF
>TRBD1|TRBV30
CAWAGTGRYEQYF
>-|TRBV29-1
CSVVGRTYSDGYTF